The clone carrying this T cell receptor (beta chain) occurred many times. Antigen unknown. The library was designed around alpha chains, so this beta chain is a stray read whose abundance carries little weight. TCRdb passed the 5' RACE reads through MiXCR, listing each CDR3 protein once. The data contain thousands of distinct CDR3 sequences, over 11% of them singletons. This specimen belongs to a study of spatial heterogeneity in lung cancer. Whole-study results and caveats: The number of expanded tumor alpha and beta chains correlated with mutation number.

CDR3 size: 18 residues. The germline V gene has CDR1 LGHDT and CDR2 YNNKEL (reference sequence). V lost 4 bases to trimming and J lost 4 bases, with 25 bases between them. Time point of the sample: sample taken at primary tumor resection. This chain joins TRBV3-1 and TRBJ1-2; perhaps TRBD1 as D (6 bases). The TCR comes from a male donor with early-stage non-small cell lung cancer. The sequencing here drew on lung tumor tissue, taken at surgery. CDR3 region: CASSPGHEGSRGAYGYTF. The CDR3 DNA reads TGTGCCAGCAGCCCGGGCCACGAGGGTTCGAGGGGGGCCTATGGCTACACCTTC.